This paragraph reports one TCR beta chain. Its target is unknown. This specimen belongs to a study of siplizumab effects on memory and regulatory T cells. Study-wide points: Alloreactive sequences tracing back to unstimulated CD4+ memory cells fell significantly with siplizumab. Naive T cells appeared more diverse than memory cells and seemed to be major alloresponse contributors. Naive or memory phenotype was unassignable for roughly 75-95% of proliferating CD4+ or CD8+ clones. Most alloreactive clones went unmapped to unstimulated subsets; only a minor fraction mapped.

Profiling relied on immunoSEQ multiplex PCR, and the TCRdb table lists in-frame clones only, not all of them. The table has 100,000 or so clones, roughly 94% seen once. CDR1 SGHAT and CDR2 FQNNGV come from the germline V gene. This CDR3 has 15 residues. V was clipped by 3 bases and J by 0 bases; unmatched bases: 0. Sequencing was performed on Tregs sorted from blood. This receptor was obtained from a human donor in good health. The rearrangement joins TRBV11-2 to TRBJ2-2; 8 positions match TRBD1. The CDR3, as DNA: TGTGCCAGCAGCTTGGGACAGGCGAACACCGGGGAGCTGTTTTTT. Residues: CASSLGQANTGELFF.